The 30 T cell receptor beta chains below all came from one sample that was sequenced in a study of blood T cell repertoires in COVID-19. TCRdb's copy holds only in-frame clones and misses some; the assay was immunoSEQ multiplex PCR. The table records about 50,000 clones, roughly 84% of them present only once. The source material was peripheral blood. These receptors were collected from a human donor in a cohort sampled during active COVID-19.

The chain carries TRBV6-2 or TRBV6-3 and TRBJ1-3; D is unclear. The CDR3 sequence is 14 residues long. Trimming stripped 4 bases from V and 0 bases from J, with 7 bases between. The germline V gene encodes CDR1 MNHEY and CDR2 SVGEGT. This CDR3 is CASSSPVSGNTIYF. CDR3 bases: TGTGCCAGCAGTTCACCAGTCTCTGGAAACACCATATATTTT.

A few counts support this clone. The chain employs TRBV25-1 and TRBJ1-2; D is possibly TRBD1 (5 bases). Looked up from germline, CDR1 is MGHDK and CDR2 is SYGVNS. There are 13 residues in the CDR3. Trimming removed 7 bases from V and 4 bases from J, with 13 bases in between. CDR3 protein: CASTAGPIYGYTF. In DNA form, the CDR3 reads TGTGCCAGCACTGCGGGGCCAATCTATGGCTACACCTTC.

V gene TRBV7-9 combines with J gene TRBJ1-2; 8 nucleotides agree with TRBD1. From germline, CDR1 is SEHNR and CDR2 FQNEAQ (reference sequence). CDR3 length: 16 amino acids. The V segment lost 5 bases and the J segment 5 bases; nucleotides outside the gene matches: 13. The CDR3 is CASSLGGGQGVYGYTF. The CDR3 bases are TGTGCCAGCAGCCTAGGGGGCGGACAGGGTGTATATGGCTACACCTTC. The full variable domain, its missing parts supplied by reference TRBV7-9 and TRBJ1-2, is DTGVSQNPRHKITKRGQNVTFRCDPISEHNRLYWYRQTLGQGPEFLTYFQNEAQLEKSRLLSDRFSAERPKGSFSTLEIQRTEQGDSAMYLCASSLGGGQGVYGYTFGSGTRLTVV.

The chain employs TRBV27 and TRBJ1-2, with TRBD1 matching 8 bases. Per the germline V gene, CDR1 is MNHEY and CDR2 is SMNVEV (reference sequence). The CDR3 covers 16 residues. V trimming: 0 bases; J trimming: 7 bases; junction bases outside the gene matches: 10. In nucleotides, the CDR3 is TGTGCCAGCAGTTTATCCTCGTGGCAGGGGGCAGGTGGCTACACCTTC. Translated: CASSLSSWQGAGGYTF.

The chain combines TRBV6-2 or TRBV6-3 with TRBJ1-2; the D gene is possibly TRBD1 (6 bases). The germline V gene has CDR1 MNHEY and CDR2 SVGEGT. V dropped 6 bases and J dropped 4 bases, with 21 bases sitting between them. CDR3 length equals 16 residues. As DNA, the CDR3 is TGTGCCAGCAGCCCTACTAAGACACAGGGCCCCTATGGCTACACCTTC. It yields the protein CASSPTKTQGPYGYTF.

In nucleotides, the CDR3 is TGTGCCAGCAGCTTAACGATACAGGGGGCGCGGAACGAGCAGTACTTC. Translated, it gives CASSLTIQGARNEQYF. The chain has TRBV11-2 and TRBJ2-7; TRBD1 matches at 9 bases. With V trimmed by 2 bases and J by 5 bases, 10 bases remained unmatched. Germline CDR1 reads SGHAT; CDR2 reads FQNNGV. CDR3 length: 16 residues.

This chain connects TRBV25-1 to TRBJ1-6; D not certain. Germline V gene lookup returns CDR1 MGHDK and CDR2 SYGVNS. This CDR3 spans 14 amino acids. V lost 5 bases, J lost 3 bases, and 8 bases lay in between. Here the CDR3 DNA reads TGTGCCAGCAGTAGTAACAACTATAATTCACCCCTCCACTTT. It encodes CASSSNNYNSPLHF.

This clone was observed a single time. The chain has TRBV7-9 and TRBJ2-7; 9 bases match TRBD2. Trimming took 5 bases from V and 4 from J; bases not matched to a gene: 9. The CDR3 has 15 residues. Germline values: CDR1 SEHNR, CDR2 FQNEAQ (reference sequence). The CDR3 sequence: CASSPRRGGVYEQYF. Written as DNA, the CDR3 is TGTGCCAGCAGCCCCCGGCGGGGGGGAGTGTACGAGCAGTACTTC.

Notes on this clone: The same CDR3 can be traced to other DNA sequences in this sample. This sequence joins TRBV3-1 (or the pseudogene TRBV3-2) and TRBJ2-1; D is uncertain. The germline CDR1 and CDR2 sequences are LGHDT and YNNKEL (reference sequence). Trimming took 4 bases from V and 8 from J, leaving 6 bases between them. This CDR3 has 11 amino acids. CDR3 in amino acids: CASSLVDEQFF. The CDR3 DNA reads TGTGCCAGCAGCCTTGTCGATGAGCAGTTCTTC.

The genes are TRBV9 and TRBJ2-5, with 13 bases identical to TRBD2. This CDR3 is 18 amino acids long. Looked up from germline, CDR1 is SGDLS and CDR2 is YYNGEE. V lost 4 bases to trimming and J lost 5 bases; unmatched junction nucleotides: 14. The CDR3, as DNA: TGTGCCAGCAGCCCCACCGGACTAGCGGGAGATAGGAGTGAGACCCAGTACTTC. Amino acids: CASSPTGLAGDRSETQYF.

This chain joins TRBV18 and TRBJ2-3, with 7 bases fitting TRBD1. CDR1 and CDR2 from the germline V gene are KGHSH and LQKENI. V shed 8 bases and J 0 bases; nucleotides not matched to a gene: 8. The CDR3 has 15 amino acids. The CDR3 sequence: CASARQGSSTDTQYF. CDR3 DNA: TGTGCCAGCGCCCGACAGGGTTCTAGCACAGATACGCAGTATTTT. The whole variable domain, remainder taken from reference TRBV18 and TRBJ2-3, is NAGVMQNPRHLVRRRGQEARLRCSPMKGHSHVYWYRQLPEEGLKFMVYLQKENIIDESGMPKERFSAEFPKEGPSILRIQQVVRGDSAAYFCASARQGSSTDTQYFGPGTRLTVL.

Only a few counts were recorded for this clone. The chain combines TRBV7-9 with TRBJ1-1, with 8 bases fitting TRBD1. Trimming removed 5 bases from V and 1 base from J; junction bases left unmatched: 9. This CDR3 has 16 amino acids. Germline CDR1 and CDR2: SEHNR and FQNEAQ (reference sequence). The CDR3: CASSPQTGASNTEAFF. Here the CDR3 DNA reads TGTGCCAGCAGCCCCCAGACAGGGGCATCGAACACTGAAGCTTTCTTT.

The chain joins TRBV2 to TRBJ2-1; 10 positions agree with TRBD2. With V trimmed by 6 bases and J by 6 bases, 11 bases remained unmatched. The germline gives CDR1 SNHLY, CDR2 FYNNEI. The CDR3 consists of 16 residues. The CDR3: CASSDNLAGASNEQFF. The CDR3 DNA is TGTGCCAGCAGCGACAATCTAGCGGGAGCCTCCAATGAGCAGTTCTTC.

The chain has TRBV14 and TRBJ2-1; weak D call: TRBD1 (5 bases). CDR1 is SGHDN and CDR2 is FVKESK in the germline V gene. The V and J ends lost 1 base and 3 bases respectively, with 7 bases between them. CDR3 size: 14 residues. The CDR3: CASSQVGVYNEQFF. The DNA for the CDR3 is TGTGCCAGCAGCCAAGTAGGGGTCTACAATGAGCAGTTCTTC.

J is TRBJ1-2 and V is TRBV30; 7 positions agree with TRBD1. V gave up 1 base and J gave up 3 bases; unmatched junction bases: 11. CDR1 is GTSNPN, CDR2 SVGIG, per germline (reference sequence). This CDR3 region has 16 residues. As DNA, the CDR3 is TGTGCCTGGAGTGGGGAATTACAGGGGAAGGACTATGGCTACACCTTC. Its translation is CAWSGELQGKDYGYTF.

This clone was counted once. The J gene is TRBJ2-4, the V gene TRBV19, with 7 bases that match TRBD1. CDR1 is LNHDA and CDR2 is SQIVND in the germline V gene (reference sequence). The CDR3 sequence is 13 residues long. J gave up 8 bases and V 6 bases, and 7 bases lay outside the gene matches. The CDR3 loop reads CASRTGQMDIQYF. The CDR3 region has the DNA TGTGCCAGTAGGACAGGGCAAATGGACATTCAGTACTTC.

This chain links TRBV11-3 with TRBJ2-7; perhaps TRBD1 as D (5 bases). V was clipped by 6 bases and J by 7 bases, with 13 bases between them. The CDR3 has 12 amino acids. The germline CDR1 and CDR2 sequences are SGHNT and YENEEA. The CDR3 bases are TGTGCCAGCAGTTCCCACAGGCGTGAGCAGTACTTC. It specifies CASSSHRREQYF.

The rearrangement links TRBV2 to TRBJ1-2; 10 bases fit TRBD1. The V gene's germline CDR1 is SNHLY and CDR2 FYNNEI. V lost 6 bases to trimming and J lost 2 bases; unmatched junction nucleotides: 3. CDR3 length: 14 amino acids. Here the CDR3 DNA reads TGTGCCAGCAGGCCGGGACAGGGGAACTATGGCTACACCTTC. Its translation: CASRPGQGNYGYTF.

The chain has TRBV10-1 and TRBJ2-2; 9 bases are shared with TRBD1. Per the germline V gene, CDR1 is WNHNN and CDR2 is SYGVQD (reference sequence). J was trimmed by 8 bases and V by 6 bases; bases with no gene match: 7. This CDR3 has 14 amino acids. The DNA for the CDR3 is TGCGCCAGCAGCAATACAGGGGGCGCGGGGGAGCTGTTTTTT. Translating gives CASSNTGGAGELFF.

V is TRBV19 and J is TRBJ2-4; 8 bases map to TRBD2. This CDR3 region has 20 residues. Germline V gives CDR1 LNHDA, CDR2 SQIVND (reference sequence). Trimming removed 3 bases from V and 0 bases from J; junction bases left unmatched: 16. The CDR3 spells CASSMGVAGLSVGAKNIQYF. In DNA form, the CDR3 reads TGTGCCAGTAGTATGGGGGTAGCGGGACTCTCCGTGGGAGCCAAAAACATTCAGTACTTC.

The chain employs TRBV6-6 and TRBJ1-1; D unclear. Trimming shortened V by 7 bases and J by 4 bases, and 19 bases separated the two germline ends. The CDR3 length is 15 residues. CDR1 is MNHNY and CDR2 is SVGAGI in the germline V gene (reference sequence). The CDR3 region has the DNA TGTGCCAGCAAAGAGGCCGAGGCTTTAGGCACTGAAGCTTTCTTT. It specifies CASKEAEALGTEAFF.

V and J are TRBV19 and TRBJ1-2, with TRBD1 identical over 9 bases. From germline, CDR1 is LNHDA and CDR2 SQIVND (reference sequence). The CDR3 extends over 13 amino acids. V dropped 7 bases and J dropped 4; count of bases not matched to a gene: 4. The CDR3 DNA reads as TGTGCCAGTACGACAGGGGGAGGCTATGGCTACACCTTC. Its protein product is CASTTGGGYGYTF.

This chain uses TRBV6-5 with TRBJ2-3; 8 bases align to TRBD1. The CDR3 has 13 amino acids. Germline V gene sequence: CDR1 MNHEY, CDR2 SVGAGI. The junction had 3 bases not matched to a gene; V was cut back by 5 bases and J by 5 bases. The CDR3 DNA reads TGTGCCAGCAGTACAGGGGGAGTAGATACGCAGTATTTT. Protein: CASSTGGVDTQYF.

The CDR3 sequence: CASSRDAGQGSLGTQYF. The CDR3 DNA sequence: TGTGCCAGTAGTAGAGACGCGGGACAGGGGAGCTTGGGTACGCAGTATTTT. The rearrangement joins TRBV19 to TRBJ2-3; TRBD1 matches 10 bases. V gave up 4 bases and J gave up 8 bases; unmatched junction bases: 15. Germline CDR1 reads LNHDA; CDR2 reads SQIVND (reference sequence). The CDR3 totals 17 residues.

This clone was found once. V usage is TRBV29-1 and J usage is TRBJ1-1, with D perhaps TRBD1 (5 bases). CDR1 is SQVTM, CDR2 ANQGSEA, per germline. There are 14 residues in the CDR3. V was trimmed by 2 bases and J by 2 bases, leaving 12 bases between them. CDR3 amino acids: CSVETGRGNTEAFF. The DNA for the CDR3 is TGCAGCGTTGAAACAGGAAGGGGAAACACTGAAGCTTTCTTT.

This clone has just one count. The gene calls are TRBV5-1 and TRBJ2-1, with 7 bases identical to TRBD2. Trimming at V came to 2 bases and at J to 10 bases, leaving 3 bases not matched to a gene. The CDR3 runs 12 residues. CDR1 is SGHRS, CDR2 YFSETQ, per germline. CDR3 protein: CASSLTGGEQFF. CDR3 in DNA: TGCGCCAGCAGCTTAACCGGGGGGGAGCAGTTCTTC.

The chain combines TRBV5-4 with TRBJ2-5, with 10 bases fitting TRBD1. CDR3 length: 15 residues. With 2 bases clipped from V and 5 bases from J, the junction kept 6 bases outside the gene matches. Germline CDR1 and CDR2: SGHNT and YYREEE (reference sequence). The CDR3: CASSFGTGADETQYF. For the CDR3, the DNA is TGTGCCAGCAGCTTCGGGACAGGGGCGGACGAGACCCAGTACTTC. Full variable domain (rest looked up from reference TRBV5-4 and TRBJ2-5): ETGVTQSPTHLIKTRGQQVTLRCSSQSGHNTVSWYQQALGQGPQFIFQYYREEENGRGNFPPRFSGLQFPNYSSELNVNALELDDSALYLCASSFGTGADETQYFGPGTRLLVL.

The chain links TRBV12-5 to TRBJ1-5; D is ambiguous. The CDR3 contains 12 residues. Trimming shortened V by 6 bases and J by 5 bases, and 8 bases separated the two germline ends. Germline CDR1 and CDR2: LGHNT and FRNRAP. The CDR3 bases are TGTGCTAGTGGCCAGATGGATCAGCCCCAGCATTTT. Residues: CASGQMDQPQHF.

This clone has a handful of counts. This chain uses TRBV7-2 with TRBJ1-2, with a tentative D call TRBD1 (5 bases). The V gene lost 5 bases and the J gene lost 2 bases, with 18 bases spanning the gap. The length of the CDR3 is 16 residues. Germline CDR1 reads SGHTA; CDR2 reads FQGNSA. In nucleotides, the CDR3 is TGTGCCAGCAGCCCAGGGTGGCAGACCTTGAACTATGGCTACACCTTC. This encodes CASSPGWQTLNYGYTF.

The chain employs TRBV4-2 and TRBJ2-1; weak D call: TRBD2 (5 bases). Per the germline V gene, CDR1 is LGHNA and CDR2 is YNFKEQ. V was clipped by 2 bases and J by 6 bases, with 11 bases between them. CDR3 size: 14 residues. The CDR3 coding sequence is TGTGCCAGCAGCCAAAATACTGGAGGCAATGAGCAGTTCTTC. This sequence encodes CASSQNTGGNEQFF.